One TCR beta chain is described in this entry. This entry belongs to a study of cytomegalovirus exposure and HLA in healthy donors. The PCR had 60 Vbeta and 13 Jbeta primers. Here immunoSEQ multiplex PCR was the method, and the copy in TCRdb shows in-frame clones only, minus some. The sample's table shows roughly 51,000 clones. Sample: PBMCs. The source of this sequence is a woman aged 45-60 years in good health and CMV-seropositive.

In nucleotides, the CDR3 is TGTGCCAGCAGCTTGGACCCGGGGGTATACAATGAGCAGTTCTTC. This translates into CASSLDPGVYNEQFF. V is TRBV5-4 and J is TRBJ2-1; possibly TRBD2 for D (6 bases). The germline V gene has CDR1 SGHNT and CDR2 YYREEE (reference sequence). The CDR3 loop spans 15 amino acids. V was cut by 0 bases and J by 4 bases, with 11 bases left in between.